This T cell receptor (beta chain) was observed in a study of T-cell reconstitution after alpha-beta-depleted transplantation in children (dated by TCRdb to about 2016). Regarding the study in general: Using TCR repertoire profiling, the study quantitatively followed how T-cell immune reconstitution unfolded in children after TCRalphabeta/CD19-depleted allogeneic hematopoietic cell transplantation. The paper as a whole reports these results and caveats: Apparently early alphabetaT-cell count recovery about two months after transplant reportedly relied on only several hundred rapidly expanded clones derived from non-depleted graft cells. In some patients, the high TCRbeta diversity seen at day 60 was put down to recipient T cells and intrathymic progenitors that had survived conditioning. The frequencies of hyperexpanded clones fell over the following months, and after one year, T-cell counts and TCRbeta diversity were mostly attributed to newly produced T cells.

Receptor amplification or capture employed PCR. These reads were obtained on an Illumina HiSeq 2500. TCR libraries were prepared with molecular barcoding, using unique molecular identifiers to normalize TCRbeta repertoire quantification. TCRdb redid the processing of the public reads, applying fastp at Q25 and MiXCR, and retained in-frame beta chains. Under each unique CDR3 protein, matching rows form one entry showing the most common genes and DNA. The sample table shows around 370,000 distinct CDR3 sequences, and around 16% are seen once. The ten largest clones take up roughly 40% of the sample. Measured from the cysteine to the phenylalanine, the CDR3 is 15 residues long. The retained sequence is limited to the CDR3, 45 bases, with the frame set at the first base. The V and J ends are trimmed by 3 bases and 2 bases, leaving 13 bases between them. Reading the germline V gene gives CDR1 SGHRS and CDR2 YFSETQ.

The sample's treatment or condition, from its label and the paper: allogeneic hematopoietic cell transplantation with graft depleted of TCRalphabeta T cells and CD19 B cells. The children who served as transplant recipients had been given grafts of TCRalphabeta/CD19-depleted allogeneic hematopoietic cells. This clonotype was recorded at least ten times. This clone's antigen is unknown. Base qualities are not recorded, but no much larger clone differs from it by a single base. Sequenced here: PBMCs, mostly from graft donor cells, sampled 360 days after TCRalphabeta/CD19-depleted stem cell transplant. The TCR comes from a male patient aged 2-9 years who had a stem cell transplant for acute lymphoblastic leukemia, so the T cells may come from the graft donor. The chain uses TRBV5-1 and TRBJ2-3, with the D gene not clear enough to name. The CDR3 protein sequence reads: CASSYYYTVTDTQYF. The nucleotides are TGCGCCAGCAGCTACTACTACACAGTCACAGATACGCAGTATTTT.